This entry concerns a single T cell receptor (beta chain). The antigen this receptor binds is unknown. Base quality data are lacking; no much larger clone is found one base away. Healthy HIV-negative adults with no recently reported acute infections or vaccinations were included as donors. Every donor was a Caucasian adult residing in Nashville, Tennessee, USA. CD4+ T cells were enriched by magnetic negative selection, after which naive cells were positively selected on CD45RA and the negative fraction was taken as the memory subset. Blood was obtained by leukapheresis, after which PBMCs were separated by Ficoll-Histopaque density gradient centrifugation and cryopreserved in liquid nitrogen vapor phase. Analytical flow cytometry was used to check the purity and quantity of each magnetically sorted T cell population. Each sorted fraction had its genomic DNA isolated and then quantified by UV absorbance on a Nanodrop 2000c.

A distance of 13 bases separates the germline ends of V and J, which lose 3 bases and 8 bases respectively. The germline V gene supplies CDR1 KGHSH and CDR2 LQKENI. From the cysteine through the phenylalanine, the CDR3 covers 13 amino acids. Only the CDR3 DNA stays, 39 bases, in frame from base 1. This sample is part of a study of shared clonotypes between healthy human individuals (dated by TCRdb to the early 2020s). Context from the whole study: Two women and a few men aged 18 to 49 years were included in the cohort. To increase sequencing depth and limit assay-specific biases, different laboratories used diverse techniques to prepare libraries and sequence TCR repertoires. For each donor, CD4 naive and CD4 memory were each given three plates, CD8 naive was given two plates, and CD8 memory was given one plate. To estimate repertoire size and how much clonotypes are shared between individuals, the study performed deep sequencing of blood TCR repertoires from about five healthy adults. Each donor's leukapheresis produced roughly between roughly 0.94 and 9.5 billion PBMCs.

Overall study outcomes, separate from this receptor: Pairwise subsampling led to the expectation that sequencing depth would affect the degree of clonotype sharing among donors. Compared with non-shared clonotypes, the clonotypes found in all four sorted-subset donors had higher generation probabilities. The genetic and exposure-history diversity represented was limited by the small number of donors. Estimated clonotype richness was generally larger for naive than for memory subsets. Across a few donors, around 5% of naive CD4, more than 3% of naive CD8, around 2.5% of memory CD4, and approximately 0.42% of memory CD8 clonotypes were shared. Incomplete sequencing was indicated by rarefaction of sorted-subset datasets, despite the large sequencing depth. Only blood was sampled, and tissue TCR repertoires likely differ from those in blood.

Using the deep immunoSEQ assay, multiplex PCR amplified TCR CDR3 regions from genomic DNA. Genomic DNA extracted from each cell subset was distributed evenly over all wells of several immunoSEQ 96-well plates, and each plate served as one replicate. For sorted subsets, around 200 ng genomic DNA, equal to 30,000 or so T cell genomes, was loaded into each replicate PCR. Purified libraries were quantified with a Qubit 3.0 fluorometer, sized on a Bioanalyzer 2100, and re-quantified with the KAPA Library Quantification kit. Every immunoSEQ 96-well plate was sequenced on a dedicated single-read 150-cycle Illumina NextSeq 550 flow cell. The published analysis was carried out like this. Because the immunoSEQ output held only junctional sequences and lacked quality scores, the filtering could not match the filtering applied to full-length reads. Sequences were annotated with PyIR, a Python wrapper for IgBLAST v1.9, and V/J genes and CDR3 were assigned using IMGT germline references. Reads were filtered out if the reads had weak V/J assignments (E-value above 1e-6), no CDR3, stop codons, out-of-frame junctions, or ambiguous translated residues. V3J clonotypes were defined as sequences sharing an identical inferred V gene, J gene, and CDR3 amino acid sequence. Percentage overlap between repertoires was calculated by dividing the number of shared unique clonotypes by the size of the smaller repertoire. RTK rarefaction, the Chao1 estimator, and Recon v2.1 estimates of unobserved clonotypes were used to assess repertoire richness. Generation probabilities for all TCRbeta clonotypes obtained by the gDNA method from a few donors were computed using OLGA. The source is immuneACCESS, and TCRdb retained only in-frame sequences with V and J called. Part of the clones is not carried over; for the studies checked, unresolved V genes explain less than half of this, and the remainder is unexplained. V and J calls and clone size follow that table, whereas D and trimming were derived from the DNA. This sample lists 1,500,000 or so clones; about 98.5% were detected once. About 0.34% of the sample belongs to the ten largest clones.

This TCR derives from a young man in good health. The rearranged chain carries TRBV18 and TRBJ1-2, and the D gene may be TRBD1, 6 bases matching. Material: naive CD4+ T cells sorted from blood. According to the study, the label for this sample's cell subset or site signals: CD45RA+ positively selected. The nucleotide sequence reads TGTGCCAGCTCACCCTCAGGGGTTGAAGGCTACACCTTC. Translated, this gives CASSPSGVEGYTF.